These 30 T cell receptor beta chains originate from one sample sequenced in a study of blood T cell repertoires in COVID-19 (dated by TCRdb to the early 2020s). Library generation was performed with the immunoSEQ multiplex PCR assay. TCRdb's version of the immuneACCESS table is confined to in-frame rearrangements and falls short of the full clone set. An unresolved V gene accounts for under half of the shortfall where checked; the remainder is of unknown origin. This sample is represented by 150,000 or so clones; about 88% of them were singletons. The top ten constitute 0.95% to 1.5% of the sample. What was sequenced was PBMCs or T cells enriched from blood (not recorded which). These receptors all come from a human donor with acute COVID-19. The donor label of this sample is uncertain.

V is TRBV24-1 and J is TRBJ1-5; TRBD1 might be the D (5 bases). CDR1 and CDR2 from the germline V gene are KGHDR and SFDVKD. With 4 bases removed from V and 5 bases from J, the gap between germline ends came to 11 bases. The CDR3 extends over 14 amino acids. As DNA, the CDR3 is TGTGCCACCAGTGACTGGGGGGGGGATCAGCCCCAGCATTTT. This codes for CATSDWGGDQPQHF.

The chain employs TRBV7-2 and TRBJ2-7, with 8 bases aligning to TRBD1. CDR1 and CDR2 from the germline V gene are SGHTA and FQGNSA. The CDR3 runs 13 residues. DNA of the CDR3: TGTGCTAGCGGACAGGGAGACTCCTACGAGCAGTACTTC. Translation: CASGQGDSYEQYF. Supplemented by reference TRBV7-2 and TRBJ2-7, the full variable domain reads GAGVSQSPSNKVTEKGKDVELRCDPISGHTALYWYRQSLGQGLEFLIYFQGNSAPDKSGLPSDRFSAERTGGSVSTLTIQRTQQEDSAVYLCASGQGDSYEQYFGPGTRLTVT.

The CDR3 spells CASSHRVGSNQPQHF. In nucleotides, the CDR3 is TGCGCCAGCAGCCACAGGGTGGGTAGCAATCAGCCCCAGCATTTT. The chain couples TRBV4-1 to TRBJ1-5; tentatively, D is TRBD1 (5 bases). The CDR3 runs 15 residues. CDR1 is MGHRA and CDR2 is YSYEKL in the germline V gene. V shed 3 bases and J shed 0 bases, with 9 bases lying between them.

This clone occurred once. The V and J genes are TRBV27 and TRBJ1-5; D is undetermined. Trimming took 3 bases from V and 6 from J, leaving 9 bases between them. Germline CDR1 and CDR2: MNHEY and SMNVEV (reference sequence). The CDR3 consists of 13 residues. The CDR3: CASSFDFSQPQHF. The CDR3 DNA sequence: TGTGCCAGCAGTTTTGACTTTAGTCAGCCCCAGCATTTT.

The chain uses TRBV5-1 and TRBJ1-2; perhaps TRBD1 as D (6 bases). In germline, CDR1 is SGHRS, CDR2 YFSETQ. CDR3 size: 15 residues. V was clipped by 7 bases and J by 4 bases, with 20 bases between them. The CDR3 here is CASYPGGGRSYGYTF. The CDR3 DNA sequence: TGCGCCAGCTACCCCGGGGGGGGGCGAAGCTATGGCTACACCTTC.

This chain links TRBV9 with TRBJ2-5; D perhaps matches TRBD2 (5 bases). V lost 2 bases and J 2 bases, leaving 13 bases between the germline ends. This CDR3 has 15 residues. CDR1 and CDR2 (germline): SGDLS, YYNGEE. This CDR3 is CASSVNLARQETQYF. CDR3 nucleotide sequence: TGTGCCAGCAGCGTTAATTTAGCGAGGCAAGAGACCCAGTACTTC.

This chain links TRBV9 with TRBJ1-2, with 8 bases identical to TRBD1. J gave up 5 bases and V 2 bases, and 5 bases lay outside the gene matches. The germline CDR1 and CDR2 sequences are SGDLS and YYNGEE. The CDR3 consists of 14 residues. CDR3 residues: CASSVYTGGYGYTF. CDR3 in DNA: TGTGCCAGCAGCGTTTATACAGGGGGATATGGCTACACCTTC.

V is TRBV7-2 and J is TRBJ2-3; 8 bases line up with TRBD2. With 2 bases clipped from V and 8 bases from J, the junction kept 9 bases outside the gene matches. The CDR3 spans 15 residues. The germline V gene has CDR1 SGHTA and CDR2 FQGNSA. As DNA, the CDR3 is TGTGCCAGCAGCTTAAAAACGGGGGGGCTTGGTACGCAGTATTTT. Translating it yields CASSLKTGGLGTQYF.

CDR3 bases: TGTGCCAGCAGCTTGGAACCCGGACTCAACACTGAAGCTTTCTTT. Protein sequence: CASSLEPGLNTEAFF. The gene calls are TRBV5-8 and TRBJ1-1; D unclear. V shed 0 bases and J shed 2 bases, with 11 bases lying between them. The CDR3 totals 15 residues. The germline gives CDR1 SGHTS, CDR2 YDEGEE.

V gene TRBV11-3 combines with J gene TRBJ2-6; unclear D gene. This CDR3 contains 17 residues. Germline CDR1 is SGHNT and CDR2 is YENEEA. Deletions cut 4 bases from V and 0 bases from J, with 13 bases between. CDR3 bases: TGTGCCAGCAGCTCAAACCGGGTCCTCTCTGGGGCCAACGTCCTGACTTTC. Amino acids: CASSSNRVLSGANVLTF.

The genes are TRBV24-1 and TRBJ1-5; D gene unclear. The CDR3 is made up of 16 amino acids. V shed 5 bases and J shed 0 bases, with 13 bases lying between them. Germline V CDR1 and CDR2: KGHDR, SFDVKD. CDR3 protein: CATSGVYRDSNQPQHF. The CDR3 DNA sequence: TGTGCCACCAGTGGCGTGTATCGGGATAGCAATCAGCCCCAGCATTTT.

This chain uses TRBV21-1 with TRBJ1-2; the table's D call, TRBD1, has no DNA check behind it. TRBV21-1 is reported as a pseudogene. The CDR3 runs 16 residues. CDR3 amino acids: CASSKRGQGSNYGYTF. The DNA of the CDR3 is TGTGCCAGCAGCAAAAGGGGACAGGGTAGTAACTATGGCTACACCTTC.

V is TRBV5-6 and J is TRBJ2-7; D perhaps matches TRBD1 (5 bases). The CDR3 sequence is 13 residues long. Trimming removed 3 bases from V and 2 bases from J, with 9 bases in between. Germline V lookup: CDR1 SGHDT, CDR2 YYEEEE. The CDR3 DNA follows: TGTGCCAGCAGCTCCAGGGTGACCTACGAGCAGTACTTC. Translating gives CASSSRVTYEQYF.

The sample holds one count of this clone. This chain connects TRBV9 to TRBJ2-3, with D possibly being TRBD2 (6 bases). From germline, CDR1 is SGDLS and CDR2 YYNGEE. The V end was cut by 4 bases, the J end by 1 base, with 16 bases between. There are 16 residues in the CDR3. CDR3 nucleotide sequence: TGTGCCAGCAGCCCCGGGACTCCAGGAGGCACAGATACGCAGTATTTT. Translating gives CASSPGTPGGTDTQYF.

The chain uses TRBV7-9 and TRBJ2-5; D gene unclear. Per the germline V gene, CDR1 is SEHNR and CDR2 is FQNEAQ (reference sequence). The CDR3 loop spans 14 amino acids. Deletions cut 3 bases from V and 5 bases from J, with 13 bases between. The CDR3: CASSFLTFTETQYF. The CDR3, as DNA: TGTGCCAGCAGCTTCCTAACCTTTACGGAGACCCAGTACTTC.

The rearrangement joins TRBV30 to TRBJ1-3, with D perhaps TRBD1 (5 bases). Germline V lookup: CDR1 GTSNPN, CDR2 SVGIG (reference sequence). V gave up 3 bases and J gave up 0 bases, with 12 bases separating them. The CDR3 is made up of 15 amino acids. CDR3 amino acids: CAWSGGDSSGNTIYF. CDR3 sequence (DNA): TGTGCCTGGAGCGGGGGGGACTCCTCTGGAAACACCATATATTTT.

The chain links TRBV7-3 to TRBJ2-5, with TRBD2 matching 7 bases. In germline, CDR1 is SGHTA, CDR2 FQGTGA. V was clipped by 2 bases and J by 5 bases; unmatched bases: 5. This CDR3 comprises 14 residues. The CDR3 DNA follows: TGTGCCAGCAGCTTATCCTCGGGGGGTGAGACCCAGTACTTC. Its protein product is CASSLSSGGETQYF.

This rearrangement joins TRBV7-8 to TRBJ2-1; the match to TRBD2 covers 9 bases. V gave up 5 bases and J gave up 4 bases; unmatched junction bases: 3. CDR1 SGHVS and CDR2 FQNEAQ come from the germline V gene. The CDR3 length is 14 residues. CDR3 nucleotides: TGTGCCAGCAGCCGCGGGGGGGGTTACAATGAGCAGTTCTTC. Protein product: CASSRGGGYNEQFF.

The genes are TRBV4-3 and TRBJ2-7, with 10 bases aligning to TRBD2. V shed 4 bases, J shed 4 bases, and the junction held 4 bases outside the gene matches. The CDR3 totals 14 residues. The germline CDR1 and CDR2 sequences are LGHNA and YSLEER. The CDR3 DNA follows: TGCGCCAGCAGCCCTCAGCGGGGGGGTTACGAGCAGTACTTC. Translation: CASSPQRGGYEQYF.

The rearrangement uses TRBV24-1 and TRBJ1-2, with TRBD1 identical over 7 bases. The junction had 10 bases not matched to a gene; V was cut back by 2 bases and J by 8 bases. Germline CDR1 and CDR2: KGHDR and SFDVKD. The CDR3 consists of 15 residues. The CDR3 DNA reads as TGTGCCACCAGTGATTCAGACAGGGATCCCTCGGGCTACACCTTC. Translation gives CATSDSDRDPSGYTF.

Ten or more counts support this clone. The rearrangement uses TRBV20-1 and TRBJ2-5, with 13 bases matching TRBD2. Germline CDR1 and CDR2: DFQATT and SNEGSKA (reference sequence). The CDR3 runs 15 residues. Trimming removed 3 bases from V and 5 bases from J; junction bases left unmatched: 6. The CDR3 DNA follows: TGCAGTGCTAGTAAACTAGCGGGGGGGCGGGAGACCCAGTACTTC. Translation: CSASKLAGGRETQYF.

With respect to this clone: This CDR3 is also generated by other DNA sequences in the sample. The chain has TRBV19 and TRBJ1-2; D is possibly TRBD1 (5 bases). V was trimmed by 4 bases and J by 3 bases, leaving 9 bases between them. The CDR3 has 13 amino acids. Germline lookup yields CDR1 LNHDA and CDR2 SQIVND (reference sequence). The CDR3 DNA sequence: TGTGCCAGTAGTAATGGGGGGGACTATGGCTACACCTTC. It encodes CASSNGGDYGYTF. Together with reference TRBV19 and TRBJ1-2, the CDR3 gives the full variable domain: DGGITQSPKYLFRKEGQNVTLSCEQNLNHDAMYWYRQDPGQGLRLIYYSQIVNDFQKGDIAEGYSVSREKKESFPLTVTSAQKNPTAFYLCASSNGGDYGYTFGSGTRLTVV.

This clone was found a few times. The chain joins TRBV14 to TRBJ1-1; the D is unclear. With 2 bases removed from V and 3 bases from J, the gap between germline ends came to 13 bases. The CDR3 is 15 amino acids. Germline assignment: CDR1 SGHDN and CDR2 FVKESK. The CDR3 sequence: CASSQLEGLDTEAFF. CDR3 bases: TGTGCCAGCAGCCAATTGGAGGGCTTGGACACTGAAGCTTTCTTT.

This clone was seen just once. The chain is built from TRBV7-3 and TRBJ2-4; 7 bases line up with TRBD2. Germline trimming cut 2 bases from V and 8 bases from J; bases unmatched to any gene: 3. Germline CDR1 is SGHTA and CDR2 is FQGTGA. The CDR3 loop spans 13 amino acids. The CDR3 sequence: CASSLGLEDIQYF. CDR3 sequence (DNA): TGTGCCAGCAGCTTAGGACTAGAAGACATTCAGTACTTC.

This chain joins TRBV5-4 and TRBJ1-2, with D possibly being TRBD1 (6 bases). Trimming stripped 4 bases from V and 2 bases from J, with 9 bases between. Germline-derived CDR1 and CDR2 are SGHNT and YYREEE (reference sequence). The CDR3 totals 13 residues. CDR3 nucleotides: TGTGCCAGCAGCGCCGGACAGAACTATGGCTACACCTTC. This sequence encodes CASSAGQNYGYTF.

V and J are TRBV14 and TRBJ1-4; weak D call: TRBD1 (6 bases). The CDR3 runs 17 residues. The germline gives CDR1 SGHDN, CDR2 FVKESK. Trimming removed 1 base at V and 2 bases at J, with 14 bases between. CDR3 sequence reads: CASSQGETQGTNEKLFF. DNA for the CDR3: TGTGCCAGCAGCCAAGGCGAAACACAGGGCACTAATGAAAAACTGTTTTTT.

The gene calls are TRBV24-1 and TRBJ2-3; TRBD1 is a possible D gene (6 bases). The length of the CDR3 is 15 residues. The germline gives CDR1 KGHDR, CDR2 SFDVKD. Trimming stripped 1 base from V and 5 bases from J, with 12 bases between. The CDR3 DNA sequence: TGTGCCACCAGTGATTTTGCCAGGGGCAGAGATACGCAGTATTTT. Translating it yields CATSDFARGRDTQYF.

The V and J genes are TRBV18 and TRBJ2-1, with 7 nucleotides matching TRBD1. V trimming: 4 bases; J trimming: 8 bases; junction bases outside the gene matches: 2. The CDR3 has 12 residues. Germline CDR1 KGHSH, CDR2 LQKENI. This chain's CDR3 is CASSRQGHEQFF. CDR3 sequence (DNA): TGTGCCAGCTCACGACAGGGCCATGAGCAGTTCTTC.

The rearrangement joins TRBV27 to TRBJ2-7; possibly TRBD1 for D (5 bases). Trimming took off 6 bases at V and 3 bases at J, with 18 bases between the two ends. The CDR3 has 15 residues. Germline values: CDR1 MNHEY, CDR2 SMNVEV (reference sequence). This CDR3 is CASSRSGTGVYEQYF. CDR3 sequence (DNA): TGTGCCAGCAGCCGCTCAGGAACAGGAGTCTACGAGCAGTACTTC.

The chain employs TRBV6-5 and TRBJ2-7; 9 bases match TRBD1. V lost 6 bases and J lost 3; bases outside the gene matches: 6. Germline V gives CDR1 MNHEY, CDR2 SVGAGI. The length of the CDR3 is 14 residues. The CDR3 region is CASRGTGGGYEQYF. In nucleotides, the CDR3 is TGTGCCAGCAGAGGCACAGGGGGCGGCTACGAGCAGTACTTC.